This T cell receptor (beta chain) was documented in a study of T cell changes during pregnancy in multiple sclerosis. Clones were read by immunoSEQ multiplex PCR, and TCRdb kept only the in-frame ones, dropping some. The sample has 78,000 or so clones, about 90% seen once. The sequence derives from a female donor with multiple sclerosis, enrolled in a pregnancy study. Here the sequenced sample was peripheral blood, taken before pregnancy.

CDR3 DNA sequence: TGTGCCAGCAGTGAAGAGGCAGGTAGCTCCTACAATGAGCAGTTCTTC. It translates to CASSEEAGSSYNEQFF. The V gene is TRBV2, the J gene TRBJ2-1, with D unresolved. The CDR3 covers 16 residues. The germline V gene has CDR1 SNHLY and CDR2 FYNNEI. The germline V and J ends were trimmed by 1 base and 0 bases, with 10 bases remaining between them. Full variable domain (outside the CDR3, taken from reference TRBV2 and TRBJ2-1): EPEVTQTPSHQVTQMGQEVILRCVPISNHLYFYWYRQILGQKVEFLVSFYNNEISEKSEIFDDQFSVERPDGSNFTLKIRSTKLEDSAMYFCASSEEAGSSYNEQFFGPGTRLTVL.